This T cell receptor (beta chain) originates from a study of CD8 T cells in Susac syndrome. The CDR3 length is 15 residues. Trimming cost V 6 bases and J 9 bases, with 25 bases left between them. Per germline, CDR1 SQVTM and CDR2 ANQGSEA. Random hexamers primed reverse transcription of about 0.5 to 1 ug RNA. One entry per CDR3 protein results from TCRdb running MiXCR on the immunoSEQ multiplex PCR reads. The sample has about 100,000 distinct CDR3 sequences, 95% seen once. The source is a human donor with Susac syndrome. The chain carries TRBV29-1 and TRBJ2-3; D is perhaps TRBD1 or TRBD2 (6 bases each). What was sequenced was CD8+ T cells from PBMCs. The CDR3 here is CSVGAGRGLSRTQYF. The CDR3 nucleotides are TGCAGCGTCGGGGCGGGACGGGGGCTTTCGAGAACGCAGTATTTT.